Following are 17 T cell receptor beta chains from one sample sequenced in a study of CD8+CD57+ T cells in acquired aplastic anemia. In patients chosen for sequencing, flow cytometry had shown CD8+CD57+ cell expansion. Template material for TCR beta VDJ and CDR3 profiling consisted of genomic DNA. MiXCR, applied by TCRdb to the reads, yields one record per CDR3 protein. Of 200,000 to 250,000 distinct CDR3 sequences detected, roughly 53% appear once; the ten largest clones hold 15% to 20%. The sequenced sample consisted of sorted CD4+, CD8+, or CD8+CD57+ T cells (not recorded which) from PBMCs. These receptors were obtained from a human donor with aplastic anemia.

In the case of this clonotype: A much larger clone sits a single nucleotide away, making a read error possible. CDR3 in amino acids: CASGSEDTIYF. The DNA for the CDR3 is TGTGCCAGCGGCTCGGAGGACACCATATATTTT. The rearrangement links TRBV7-2 to TRBJ1-3, with unresolved D. The germline V gene encodes CDR1 SGHTA and CDR2 FQGNSA. The CDR3 has 11 amino acids. V lost 8 bases and J 8 bases, leaving 10 bases between the germline ends.

This clonotype was detected only a few times. The CDR3 nucleotides read TGCGCCAGCACCTCGACAGGGAATAGCGAGCAGTACTTC. Its translation is CASTSTGNSEQYF. The chain uses TRBV10-2 and TRBJ2-7; 7 positions agree with TRBD1. Germline V CDR1 and CDR2: WSHSY, SAAADI. The CDR3 spans 13 residues. J was trimmed by 6 bases and V by 7 bases; bases with no gene match: 9.

As concerns this clonotype: The germline gene is not matched at one end of the junction; a read error may be the cause. The chain joins TRBV5-5 to TRBJ1-6; D ambiguous. This CDR3 has 15 residues. From germline, CDR1 is SGHKS and CDR2 YYEKEE (reference sequence). The CDR3 is CASSLLDGLLSPLRF. Here the CDR3 DNA reads TGTGCCAGCAGCTTACTAGACGGACTTTTGTCGCCCCTCCGCTTT.

This clonotype appeared many times. CDR3 sequence reads: CASSLVVSTEAFF. CDR3 bases: TGTGCCAGTTCTTTAGTCGTGAGCACTGAAGCTTTCTTT. The gene calls are TRBV14 and TRBJ1-1, with D unclear. This CDR3 region has 13 residues. Looked up from germline, CDR1 is SGHDN and CDR2 is FVKESK. V shed 9 bases and J shed 4 bases, with 15 bases lying between them.

About this clonotype itself: With a much larger clone just one base away, this may be a read error. This rearrangement joins TRBV2 to TRBJ2-1; D might be TRBD1 or TRBD2, each matching 5 bases. The CDR3 covers 17 residues. V gave up 7 bases and J gave up 12 bases, with 31 bases separating them. Germline V gene data show CDR1 as SNHLY and CDR2 as FYNNEI. The CDR3 DNA sequence: TGTGCCAGCATCCATGTGTTGATGGGGGATGCAATGGATGGGCAGTTCTTC. Its translation is CASIHVLMGDAMDGQFF.

With respect to this clonotype: An end of the junction does not agree with germline; a read error may underlie this. The DNA for the CDR3 is TGCGCCAGCAGCCAAGGTCTGTTGGAGGGTTTT. This encodes CASSQGLLEGF. The chain uses TRBV11-1 and TRBJ1-4; D not certain. The CDR3 spans 11 residues. CDR1 SGHAT and CDR2 FQDESV come from the germline V gene (reference sequence).

Regarding this clonotype: One end of the junction is discordant with germline, which a read error may explain. The rearrangement joins TRBV7-2 to TRBJ2-7; 9 nucleotides align to TRBD1. The CDR3 is 16 residues long. The germline V gene has CDR1 SGHTA and CDR2 FQGNSA. CDR3 region: CASSYRTGTGTYDQYF. Written as DNA, the CDR3 is TGTGCCAGCAGCTATAGGACCGGGACAGGGACCTACGATCAGTACTTC. Using reference TRBV7-2 and TRBJ2-7 for the parts outside the CDR3, the full variable domain is GAGVSQSPSNKVTEKGKDVELRCDPISGHTALYWYRQSLGQGLEFLIYFQGNSAPDKSGLPSDRFSAERTGGSVSTLTIQRTQQEDSAVYLCASSYRTGTGTYDQYFGPGTRLTVT.

This clonotype was detected many times. The chain joins TRBV5-1 to TRBJ1-2; 9 bases line up with TRBD1. The germline V gene encodes CDR1 SGHRS and CDR2 YFSETQ. V was pared by 5 bases and J by 4 bases, with 9 bases of the junction left unmatched. This CDR3 has 15 amino acids. The CDR3 nucleotides are TGCGCCAGCAGTAGGACAGGGGCCGGAGGCTATGGCTACACCTTC. Translation: CASSRTGAGGYGYTF.

V usage is TRBV7-2 and J usage is TRBJ2-5; D is ambiguous. V shed 3 bases and J shed 2 bases, with 13 bases lying between them. Germline lookup yields CDR1 SGHTA and CDR2 FQGNSA. The CDR3 loop spans 15 amino acids. CDR3 nucleotides: TGTGCCAGCAGCTTGTACCCATCCTTGCAAGAGACCCAGTACTTC. This gives the protein CASSLYPSLQETQYF.

The chain recombines TRBV15 with TRBJ2-7, with 11 bases identical to TRBD2. The CDR3 sequence is 15 residues long. The V and J ends lost 3 bases and 7 bases, in that order; junction bases with no gene match: 8. Germline CDR1 reads LNHNV; CDR2 reads YYDKDF (reference sequence). The CDR3 DNA sequence: TGTGCCACCAGCAGGGGTAGCGGGGGGGCTGGGGAGCAGTACTTC. As protein: CATSRGSGGAGEQYF.

The gene calls are TRBV7-9 and TRBJ2-1; D is perhaps TRBD2 (7 bases). CDR3 length equals 14 residues. The ends were cut back, 5 bases at V and 2 bases at J, with 10 bases in the middle. Germline lookup yields CDR1 SEHNR and CDR2 FQNEAQ (reference sequence). In DNA form, the CDR3 reads TGTGCCAGCAGCGGGGGGGCCGCCTACAATGAGCAGTTCTTC. It translates to CASSGGAAYNEQFF.

The V call is TRBV19, the J call TRBJ2-7; 8 bases are a match to TRBD1. The length of the CDR3 is 13 residues. CDR1 is LNHDA and CDR2 is SQIVND in the germline V gene (reference sequence). The trim removed 10 bases at V and 3 bases at J, leaving 8 bases unmatched. The CDR3 here is CATSRDRNYEQYF. The CDR3 DNA reads as TGTGCCACCAGCCGGGACAGGAACTACGAGCAGTACTTC.

The count of this clonotype is one. The chain combines TRBV19 with TRBJ2-1; 7 bases line up with TRBD2. CDR3 length: 14 amino acids. Germline V gives CDR1 LNHDA, CDR2 SQIVND (reference sequence). Trimming removed 3 bases from V and 6 bases from J; junction bases left unmatched: 5. CDR3 region: CASSIQAGVNEQFF. CDR3 in DNA: TGTGCCAGTAGTATCCAGGCGGGAGTCAATGAGCAGTTCTTC.

The table lists this clonotype with many counts. The chain carries TRBV5-6 and TRBJ1-2; 7 positions match TRBD1. The V gene's germline CDR1 is SGHDT and CDR2 YYEEEE. Germline trimming cut 3 bases from V and 8 bases from J; bases unmatched to any gene: 7. CDR3 length: 13 residues. Here the CDR3 DNA reads TGTGCCAGCAGCTCCAGACAGGGAGGGGGCTACACCTTC. This encodes CASSSRQGGGYTF.

This chain joins TRBV4-2 and TRBJ2-7, with 14 bases lining up with TRBD2. Germline V lookup: CDR1 LGHNA, CDR2 YNFKEQ. CDR3 length: 15 amino acids. The trim removed 5 bases at V and 4 bases at J, leaving 4 bases unmatched. The CDR3 reads CASSSRLAGGYEQYF. The CDR3, as DNA: TGTGCCAGCAGCTCCCGACTAGCGGGAGGGTACGAGCAGTACTTC.

This clonotype was seen ten or more times. The chain has TRBV9 and TRBJ2-6; D is unclear. V was clipped by 0 bases and J by 1 base, with 5 bases between them. The CDR3 has 15 residues. Germline V gene lookup returns CDR1 SGDLS and CDR2 YYNGEE. Here the CDR3 reads CASSVEGSGANVLTF. The CDR3 nucleotides are TGTGCCAGCAGCGTAGAAGGGTCTGGGGCCAACGTCCTGACTTTC.

With regard to this clonotype: Germline and junction disagree at one end, which may indicate a read error. The rearrangement links TRBV15 to TRBJ1-6; D remains ambiguous. The CDR3 extends over 13 amino acids. Germline V gives CDR1 LNHNV, CDR2 YYDKDF (reference sequence). The CDR3 DNA reads TGTGCCACCAGCAGCTTAATGAATTCACCCCCCCACTTT. Protein sequence: CATSSLMNSPPHF.